This T cell receptor (beta chain) was captured in a study of beta chain features in type 1 diabetes. For the study at large: Patients shared similar age, gender and cell yields with healthy donors.

Points from the study as a whole: Moderate but significant shortening of TCRB CDR3s was recorded in all four CD4+ subsets from Type 1 diabetes patients. High-TCR-expressing cells could be over-represented by cDNA sequencing.

Remarks on this clone: Antigen unknown.

A single heparinised blood sample, averaging approximately 116 mL, was obtained per donor. As every portion of the isolated RNA was reverse transcribed, the sequencing read expressed TCRB transcripts. The protocol was immunoSEQ multiplex PCR, while the TCRdb copy is restricted to in-frame clones and leaves out a portion. The sample lists a few hundred thousand clones, around 28% seen once, with roughly 0.06% in the top ten. V lost 4 bases to trimming and J lost 7 bases, with 7 bases between them. Per the germline V gene, CDR1 is SQVTM and CDR2 is ANQGSEA. This CDR3 has 10 amino acids. The genes are TRBV29-1 and TRBJ1-1, with D possibly matching TRBD1 (6 bases). Specimen: naive CD4+ T cells from blood. The TCR comes from a man between 18 and 29 years old in good health. The CDR3 DNA sequence: TGCAGCGTTGCAGGGGATGAAGCTTTCTTT. Protein sequence: CSVAGDEAFF.